This paragraph covers one T cell receptor (beta chain) sequence. Its antigen is unidentified. The CDR3 has 13 residues. Germline V gene sequence: CDR1 SGHAT, CDR2 FQNNGV. The V end was cut by 1 base, the J end by 0 bases, with 3 bases between. This sample is part of a study of T cell responses to AZD1222 COVID-19 vaccine. Second doses that came at about 4 or about 12 weeks were put together. The protocol was immunoSEQ multiplex PCR, while the TCRdb copy is restricted to in-frame clones and leaves out a portion. The data contain over 100,000 clones, approximately 90% of them singletons. Broader study findings: Regions left unmutated in variants are reportedly the target of nearly half of spike-specific TCRs. Increased Spike-specific TCR breadth and depth were observed after two AZD1222 doses. The study sampled repertoires only after the peak T cell response.

The chain uses TRBV11-2 and TRBJ2-5; D is ambiguous. The sequence was obtained from an adult who received the AZD1222 COVID-19 vaccine. The material was peripheral blood, obtained 28 days after the second AZD1222 dose. CDR3: CASSLGNQETQYF. In nucleotides, the CDR3 is TGTGCCAGCAGCTTAGGTAACCAAGAGACCCAGTACTTC.